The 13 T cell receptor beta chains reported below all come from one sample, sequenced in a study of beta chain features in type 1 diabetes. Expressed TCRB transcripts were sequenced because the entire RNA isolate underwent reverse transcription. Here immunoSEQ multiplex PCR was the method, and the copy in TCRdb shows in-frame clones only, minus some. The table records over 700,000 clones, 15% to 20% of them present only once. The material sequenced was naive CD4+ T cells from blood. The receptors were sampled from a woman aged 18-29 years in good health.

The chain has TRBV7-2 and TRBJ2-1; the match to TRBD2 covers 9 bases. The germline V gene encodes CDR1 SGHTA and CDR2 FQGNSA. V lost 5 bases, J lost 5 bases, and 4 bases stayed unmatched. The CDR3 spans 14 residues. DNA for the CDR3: TGTGCCAGCAGCACAACTAGCGGGCACAATGAGCAGTTCTTC. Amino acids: CASSTTSGHNEQFF. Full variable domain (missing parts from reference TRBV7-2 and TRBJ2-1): GAGVSQSPSNKVTEKGKDVELRCDPISGHTALYWYRQSLGQGLEFLIYFQGNSAPDKSGLPSDRFSAERTGGSVSTLTIQRTQQEDSAVYLCASSTTSGHNEQFFGPGTRLTVL.

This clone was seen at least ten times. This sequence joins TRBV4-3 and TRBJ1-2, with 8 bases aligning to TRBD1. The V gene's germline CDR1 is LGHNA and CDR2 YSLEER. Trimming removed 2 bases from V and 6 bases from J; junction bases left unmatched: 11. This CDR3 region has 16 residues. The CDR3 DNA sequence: TGCGCCAGCAGCCAACGGACAGGGTTTGGGTCACATGGCTACACCTTC. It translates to CASSQRTGFGSHGYTF.

The CDR3 coding sequence is TGTGCCAGCAGTTTAGCTAGGACAGGGTTTGTGGCCCAGTACTTC. It codes for CASSLARTGFVAQYF. The chain combines TRBV28 with TRBJ2-5, with 8 bases matching TRBD1. The CDR3 is 15 amino acids. Germline values: CDR1 MDHEN, CDR2 SYDVKM. The junction had 11 bases not matched to a gene; V was cut back by 2 bases and J by 9 bases.

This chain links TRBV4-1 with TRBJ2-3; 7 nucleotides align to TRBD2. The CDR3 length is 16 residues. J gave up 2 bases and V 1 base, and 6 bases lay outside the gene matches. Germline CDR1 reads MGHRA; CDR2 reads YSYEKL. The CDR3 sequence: CASSQGASGTTDTQYF. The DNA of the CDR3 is TGCGCCAGCAGCCAAGGGGCCAGCGGGACCACAGATACGCAGTATTTT.

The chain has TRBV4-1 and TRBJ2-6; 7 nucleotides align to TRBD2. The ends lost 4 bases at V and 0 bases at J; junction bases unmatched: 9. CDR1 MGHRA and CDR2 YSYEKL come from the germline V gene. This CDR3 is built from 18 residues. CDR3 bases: TGCGCCAGCAGCCCTCGGGAGGCGGGTGGCTCTGGGGCCAACGTCCTGACTTTC. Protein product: CASSPREAGGSGANVLTF.

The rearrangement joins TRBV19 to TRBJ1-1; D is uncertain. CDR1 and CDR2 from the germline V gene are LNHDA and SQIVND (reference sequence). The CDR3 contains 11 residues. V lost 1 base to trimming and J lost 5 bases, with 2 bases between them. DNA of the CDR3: TGTGCCAGTAGTATAGGGACTGAAGCTTTCTTT. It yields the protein CASSIGTEAFF.

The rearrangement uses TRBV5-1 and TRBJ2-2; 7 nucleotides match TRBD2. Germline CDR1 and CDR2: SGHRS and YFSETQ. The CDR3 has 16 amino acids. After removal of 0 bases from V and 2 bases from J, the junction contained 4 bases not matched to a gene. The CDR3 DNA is TGCGCCAGCAGCTTGGTTGTGACTAGCAACACCGGGGAGCTGTTTTTT. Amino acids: CASSLVVTSNTGELFF.

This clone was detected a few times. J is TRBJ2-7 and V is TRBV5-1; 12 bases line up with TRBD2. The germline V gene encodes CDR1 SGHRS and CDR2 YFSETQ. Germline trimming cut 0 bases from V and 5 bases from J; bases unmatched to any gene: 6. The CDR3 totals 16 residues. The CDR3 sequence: CASSLEASGRANEQYF. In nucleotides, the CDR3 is TGCGCCAGCAGCTTGGAGGCTAGCGGGAGGGCCAACGAGCAGTACTTC.

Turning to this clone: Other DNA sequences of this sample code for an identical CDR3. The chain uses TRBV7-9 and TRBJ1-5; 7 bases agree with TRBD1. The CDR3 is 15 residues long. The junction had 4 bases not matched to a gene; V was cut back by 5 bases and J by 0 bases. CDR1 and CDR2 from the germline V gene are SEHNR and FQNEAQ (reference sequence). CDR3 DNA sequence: TGTGCCAGCAGCCGAACAGGGGATAGCAATCAGCCCCAGCATTTT. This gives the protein CASSRTGDSNQPQHF.

The DNA of the CDR3 is TGCAGCGTTGAATTTGGGCACGGCTTGGGAGAGACCCAGTACTTC. Amino acids: CSVEFGHGLGETQYF. The V and J genes are TRBV29-1 and TRBJ2-5; D is unresolved. Trimming stripped 2 bases from V and 4 bases from J, with 17 bases between. CDR1 is SQVTM and CDR2 is ANQGSEA in the germline V gene. The CDR3 contains 15 residues.

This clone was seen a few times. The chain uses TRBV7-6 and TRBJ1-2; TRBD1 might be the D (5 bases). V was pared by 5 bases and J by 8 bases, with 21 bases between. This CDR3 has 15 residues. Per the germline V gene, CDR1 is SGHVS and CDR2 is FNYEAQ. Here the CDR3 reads CASSPRDRGLGGYTF. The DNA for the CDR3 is TGTGCCAGCAGCCCGAGGGACCGTGGATTGGGGGGCTACACCTTC.

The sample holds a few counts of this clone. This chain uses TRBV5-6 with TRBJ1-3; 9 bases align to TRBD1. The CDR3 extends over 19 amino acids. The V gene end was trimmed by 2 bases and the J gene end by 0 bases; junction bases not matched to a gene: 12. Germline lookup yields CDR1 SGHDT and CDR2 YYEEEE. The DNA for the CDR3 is TGTGCCAGCAGCTTTGTCCCGGGACAGGGACTGAGCTCTGGAAACACCATATATTTT. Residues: CASSFVPGQGLSSGNTIYF.

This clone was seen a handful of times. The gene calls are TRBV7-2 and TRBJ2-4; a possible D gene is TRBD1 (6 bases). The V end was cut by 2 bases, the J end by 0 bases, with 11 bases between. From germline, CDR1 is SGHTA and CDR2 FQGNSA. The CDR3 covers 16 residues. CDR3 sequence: CASSLRTGKAKNIQYF. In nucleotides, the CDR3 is TGTGCCAGCAGCTTAAGAACAGGGAAAGCCAAAAACATTCAGTACTTC.